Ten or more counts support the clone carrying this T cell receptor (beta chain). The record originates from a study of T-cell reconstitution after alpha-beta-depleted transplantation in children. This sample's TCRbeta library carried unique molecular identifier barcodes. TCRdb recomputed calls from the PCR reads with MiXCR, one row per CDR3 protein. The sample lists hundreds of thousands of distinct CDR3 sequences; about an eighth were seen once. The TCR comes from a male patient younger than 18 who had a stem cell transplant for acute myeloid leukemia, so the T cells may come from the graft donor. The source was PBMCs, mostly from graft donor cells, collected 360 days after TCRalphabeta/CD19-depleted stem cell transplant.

The CDR3 nucleotides read TGTGCCACCAGCAGAGATAGCGGGACCGGGGAGCTGTTTTTT. It encodes CATSRDSGTGELFF. The V gene is TRBV15, the J gene TRBJ2-2; 7 bases match TRBD2. The germline V gene has CDR1 LNHNV and CDR2 YYDKDF (reference sequence). This CDR3 is 14 amino acids long. The V gene end was trimmed by 0 bases and the J gene end by 5 bases; junction bases not matched to a gene: 0.